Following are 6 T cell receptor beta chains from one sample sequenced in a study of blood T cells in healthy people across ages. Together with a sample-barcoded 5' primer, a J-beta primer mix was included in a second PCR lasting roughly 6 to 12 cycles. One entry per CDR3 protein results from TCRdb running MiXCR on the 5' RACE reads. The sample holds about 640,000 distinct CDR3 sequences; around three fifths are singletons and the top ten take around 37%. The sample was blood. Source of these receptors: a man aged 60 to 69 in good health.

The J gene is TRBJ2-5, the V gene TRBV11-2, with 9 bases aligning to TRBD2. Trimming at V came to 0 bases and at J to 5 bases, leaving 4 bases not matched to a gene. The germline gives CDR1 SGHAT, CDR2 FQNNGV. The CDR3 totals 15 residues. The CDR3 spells CASSLDSGGLETQYF. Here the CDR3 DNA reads TGTGCCAGCAGCTTAGACAGCGGGGGGTTGGAGACCCAGTACTTC.

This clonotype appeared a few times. The CDR3 loop is CASTLGQGQTQYF. The CDR3 DNA is TGTGCCAGCACCCTGGGACAGGGCCAGACCCAGTACTTC. The rearrangement uses TRBV12-3 or TRBV12-4 and TRBJ2-5; 9 bases match TRBD1. Trimming cost V 7 bases and J 6 bases; bases outside gene matches: 6. This CDR3 comprises 13 residues.

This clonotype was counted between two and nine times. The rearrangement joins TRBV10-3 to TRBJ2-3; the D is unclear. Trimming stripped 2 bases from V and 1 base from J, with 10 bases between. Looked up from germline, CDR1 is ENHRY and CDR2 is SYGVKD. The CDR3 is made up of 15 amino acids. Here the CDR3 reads CAISETGPGTDTQYF. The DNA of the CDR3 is TGTGCCATCAGTGAGACTGGCCCGGGCACAGATACGCAGTATTTT.

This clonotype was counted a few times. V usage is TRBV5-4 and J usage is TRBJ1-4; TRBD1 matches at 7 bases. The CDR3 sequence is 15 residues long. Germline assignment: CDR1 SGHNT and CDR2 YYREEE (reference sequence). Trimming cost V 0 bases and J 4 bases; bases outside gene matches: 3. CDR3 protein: CASSLVGGLNEKLFF. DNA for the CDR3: TGTGCCAGCAGCTTGGTAGGGGGCCTTAATGAAAAACTGTTTTTT.

The CDR3 loop is CASSVGDRDGEQYF. In DNA, the CDR3 is TGTGCCAGCAGCGTAGGGGACAGGGATGGTGAGCAGTACTTC. The rearrangement links TRBV11-2 to TRBJ2-5; 9 bases line up with TRBD1. V shed 5 bases and J 11 bases; nucleotides not matched to a gene: 12. CDR1 is SGHAT, CDR2 FQNNGV, per germline. This CDR3 is built from 14 residues.

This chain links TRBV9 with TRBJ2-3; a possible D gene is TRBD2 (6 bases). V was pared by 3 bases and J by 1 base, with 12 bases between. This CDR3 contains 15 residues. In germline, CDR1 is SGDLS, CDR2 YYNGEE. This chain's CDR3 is CASSGTTAGTDTQYF. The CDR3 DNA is TGTGCCAGCAGCGGGACTACCGCGGGCACAGATACGCAGTATTTT.